This T cell receptor (beta chain) was captured in a study of blood T cell repertoires in COVID-19. Whole-study context: T cells, B-cell-depleted T cells, or PBMCs supplied cDNA or gDNA.

The CDR3 sequence is 15 residues long. V was clipped by 1 base and J by 2 bases, with 9 bases between them. CDR1 is SNHLY, CDR2 FYNNEI, per germline. Study processing details: Amplifying reference gene primers gave estimates of nucleated cell counts. Assay used: immunoSEQ multiplex PCR; TCRdb lists only in-frame clones, some missing. The D gene and trimming were derived from the DNA, and the V and J assignments and clone size from that table. The repertoire holds 240,000 or so clones, with 85% to 90% as singletons. Participants, roughly 18 to 89 years old, spanned about 26 US areas. Participants were placed into cohorts based on the clinical history they reported.

The gene calls are TRBV2 and TRBJ2-4, with TRBD2 as a possible D gene (6 bases). Material for sequencing was PBMCs or T cells enriched from blood (not recorded which). The receptor's source is a man aged 50 or older who had been exposed to COVID-19. CDR3: CASSEGLDPKNIQYF. The CDR3 DNA is TGTGCCAGCAGTGAAGGACTAGACCCCAAAAACATTCAGTACTTC.